The next 28 T cell receptor beta chains were all read from a single sample in a study of T-cell memory formation after mild COVID-19. TCRdb called the 5' RACE reads again in MiXCR, with one record for every CDR3 protein. The sample includes roughly 500,000 distinct CDR3 sequences, around 20% of them seen just once. The sample consisted of PBMCs or a T cell subset sorted from them (not recorded which). The receptors here all came from an adult woman who had mild COVID-19 (a few samples of this study predate the infection). Cell type and time point are not known.

On this clonotype: One junction end disagrees with the germline gene, perhaps due to a read error. The CDR3 sequence: CSASRTSGSALDF. The CDR3, as DNA: TGCAGTGCTAGCCGGACTAGCGGGAGCGCCCTCGATTTT. This chain joins TRBV20-1 and TRBJ2-3; 13 bases agree with TRBD2. CDR1 is DFQATT and CDR2 is SNEGSKA in the germline V gene (reference sequence). The CDR3 runs to 13 residues.

The J gene is TRBJ1-2, the V gene TRBV7-9; 7 bases are a match to TRBD1. This CDR3 has 16 residues. V shed 2 bases and J 0 bases; nucleotides not matched to a gene: 6. The germline V gene has CDR1 SEHNR and CDR2 FQNEAQ (reference sequence). Here the CDR3 reads CASSLLQGTPNYGYTF. CDR3 in DNA: TGTGCCAGCAGCTTATTACAGGGGACCCCTAACTATGGCTACACCTTC. The full variable domain, with the rest looked up from reference TRBV7-9 and TRBJ1-2, is DTGVSQNPRHKITKRGQNVTFRCDPISEHNRLYWYRQTLGQGPEFLTYFQNEAQLEKSRLLSDRFSAERPKGSFSTLEIQRTEQGDSAMYLCASSLLQGTPNYGYTFGSGTRLTVV.

This clonotype showed up just a few times. The chain joins TRBV12-3 or TRBV12-4 to TRBJ2-7; the D gene could be TRBD1 or TRBD2 (6 bases each). The CDR3 totals 16 residues. V lost 6 bases and J 7 bases, leaving 25 bases between the germline ends. The CDR3 DNA is TGTGCCAGCAGCACCACTCCAGGGGACTCCCTCTGGGAGCAGTACTTC. This codes for CASSTTPGDSLWEQYF.

The V call is TRBV28, the J call TRBJ2-5; TRBD1 might be the D (6 bases). The CDR3 consists of 13 residues. In germline, CDR1 is MDHEN, CDR2 SYDVKM. The V and J ends lost 6 bases and 2 bases respectively, with 10 bases between them. CDR3 sequence (DNA): TGTGCCAGCAGAACAGGGCTTCAAGAGACCCAGTACTTC. As protein: CASRTGLQETQYF.

This sequence joins TRBV30 and TRBJ1-2; 8 bases line up with TRBD1. CDR1 and CDR2 (germline): GTSNPN, SVGIG (reference sequence). J was trimmed by 4 bases and V by 3 bases; bases with no gene match: 10. The CDR3 is made up of 15 amino acids. The CDR3 spells CAWSPGQADVYGYTF. In DNA, the CDR3 is TGTGCCTGGAGCCCGGGACAGGCCGACGTCTATGGCTACACCTTC.

This clonotype was seen a few times. The rearrangement uses TRBV7-2 and TRBJ2-3; 7 bases align to TRBD2. The length of the CDR3 is 15 residues. V lost 6 bases and J lost 2; bases outside the gene matches: 8. From germline, CDR1 is SGHTA and CDR2 FQGNSA. CDR3 DNA sequence: TGTGCCAGCAGGCAACTAGCGACACACACAGATACGCAGTATTTT. It is translated as CASRQLATHTDTQYF.

This clonotype was counted between two and nine times. V is TRBV6-6 and J is TRBJ2-3, with 10 bases aligning to TRBD2. In germline, CDR1 is MNHNY, CDR2 SVGAGI (reference sequence). The CDR3 is 15 amino acids. The V gene end was trimmed by 7 bases and the J gene end by 0 bases; junction bases not matched to a gene: 4. CDR3 amino acids: CASTKTSGSTDTQYF. The CDR3, as DNA: TGTGCCAGCACCAAGACTAGCGGGAGCACAGATACGCAGTATTTT.

The chain combines TRBV24-1 with TRBJ1-1, with 11 nucleotides matching TRBD1. CDR3 length equals 15 residues. V was clipped by 6 bases and J by 4 bases; unmatched bases: 6. Per the germline V gene, CDR1 is KGHDR and CDR2 is SFDVKD. The CDR3 DNA reads TGTGCCACCAGTAGCTGCGGGACAGGGGGCACTGAAGCTTTCTTT. It codes for CATSSCGTGGTEAFF.

This clonotype has just one count. At one end, the junction sequence differs from germline, possibly due to a read error. The chain uses TRBV12-3 or TRBV12-4 and TRBJ1-1; 9 nucleotides agree with TRBD1. The CDR3 is 12 residues long. CDR3 in amino acids: CASSLARTGAKF. The CDR3 DNA is TGTGCCAGCAGTTTAGCCCGGACAGGGGCGAAATTT.

This clonotype was picked up a small number of times. This chain uses TRBV11-1 with TRBJ2-7; 9 bases fit TRBD2. Germline trimming cut 5 bases from V and 3 bases from J; bases unmatched to any gene: 11. Germline loops: CDR1 SGHAT, CDR2 FQDESV (reference sequence). This CDR3 contains 16 residues. The CDR3 sequence: CASSPFLAGQLYEQYF. For the CDR3, the DNA is TGTGCCAGCAGCCCCTTCCTAGCGGGACAACTCTACGAGCAGTACTTC. The full variable domain, its missing parts supplied by reference TRBV11-1 and TRBJ2-7, is EAEVAQSPRYKITEKSQAVAFWCDPISGHATLYWYRQILGQGPELLVQFQDESVVDDSQLPKDRFSAERLKGVDSTLKIQPAELGDSAMYLCASSPFLAGQLYEQYFGPGTRLTVT.

This clonotype has just a few counts. The J gene is TRBJ1-5, the V gene TRBV5-6; 9 nucleotides match TRBD1. V dropped 3 bases and J dropped 2; count of bases not matched to a gene: 6. This CDR3 is built from 16 residues. CDR1 SGHDT and CDR2 YYEEEE come from the germline V gene. CDR3 DNA: TGTGCCAGCAGCTGGTGGACAGGGGCTGGCAATCAGCCCCAGCATTTT. Its protein is CASSWWTGAGNQPQHF.

This chain links TRBV29-1 with TRBJ2-2; 10 bases fit TRBD1. The CDR3 loop spans 14 amino acids. Germline values: CDR1 SQVTM, CDR2 ANQGSEA. Trimming took 7 bases from V and 5 from J; bases not matched to a gene: 7. The CDR3 loop reads CSGWDRGHTGELFF. The CDR3 DNA sequence: TGCAGCGGATGGGACAGGGGTCATACCGGGGAGCTGTTTTTT.

This chain uses TRBV6-5 with TRBJ1-6; 7 bases are shared with TRBD1. This CDR3 is built from 16 residues. In germline, CDR1 is MNHEY, CDR2 SVGAGI. V dropped 2 bases and J dropped 7; count of bases not matched to a gene: 8. CDR3 sequence (DNA): TGTGCCAGCAGTTACCGGGGACAGCTTCTAAATTCACCCCTCCACTTT. Translated, it gives CASSYRGQLLNSPLHF.

A few counts support this clonotype. This CDR3 reads CATWDINTGELFF. CDR3 sequence (DNA): TGTGCCACCTGGGACATAAACACCGGGGAGCTGTTTTTT. The V call is TRBV11-2, the J call TRBJ2-2, with a possible D match to TRBD1 (6 bases). V was shortened by 10 bases and J by 2 bases, with 11 bases between the two germline ends. The CDR3 runs 13 residues. The germline V gene has CDR1 SGHAT and CDR2 FQNNGV.

This clonotype was recorded a few times. J is TRBJ2-7 and V is TRBV7-2; D is perhaps TRBD1 (6 bases). Germline CDR1 and CDR2: SGHTA and FQGNSA. Between the trimmed V and J ends, which lost 2 bases and 3 bases, there was a span of 14 bases. There are 15 residues in the CDR3. The CDR3 coding sequence is TGTGCCAGCAGCTTATTGCAGGGGTGGAACTACGAGCAGTACTTC. It translates to CASSLLQGWNYEQYF.

This clonotype was counted a few times. The V call is TRBV6-5, the J call TRBJ2-1; tentative D call: TRBD1 (6 bases). The germline CDR1 and CDR2 sequences are MNHEY and SVGAGI. V gave up 1 base and J gave up 4 bases, with 8 bases separating them. This CDR3 is built from 14 residues. The CDR3 nucleotides are TGTGCCAGCAGTTACTTAGGACAGTACAATGAGCAGTTCTTC. Translation: CASSYLGQYNEQFF.

This clonotype was recorded a few times. The chain recombines TRBV5-1 with TRBJ2-5, with 8 nucleotides matching TRBD2. CDR3 size: 17 residues. Per the germline V gene, CDR1 is SGHRS and CDR2 is YFSETQ. V shed 3 bases and J 5 bases; nucleotides not matched to a gene: 15. This chain's CDR3 is CASSWTLYGGAEETQYF. For the CDR3, the DNA is TGCGCCAGCAGCTGGACCCTTTACGGGGGGGCGGAGGAGACCCAGTACTTC.

This clonotype was observed a few times. The gene calls are TRBV4-1 and TRBJ2-7; D remains ambiguous. Germline V lookup: CDR1 MGHRA, CDR2 YSYEKL. Deletions cut 4 bases from V and 6 bases from J, with 16 bases between. The CDR3 is made up of 14 amino acids. The CDR3 coding sequence is TGCGCCAGCAGCCCCCTGTATCCATCGGGCGAGCAGTACTTC. This sequence encodes CASSPLYPSGEQYF.

This sequence joins TRBV5-1 and TRBJ2-2; perhaps TRBD2 as D (5 bases). V shed 0 bases and J shed 3 bases, with 9 bases lying between them. Germline V gene sequence: CDR1 SGHRS, CDR2 YFSETQ. This CDR3 spans 15 amino acids. In DNA form, the CDR3 reads TGCGCCAGCAGCTTGGGGACTGCTTACACCGGGGAGCTGTTTTTT. This sequence encodes CASSLGTAYTGELFF.

This clonotype was recorded a few times. The chain has TRBV10-3 and TRBJ1-2, with D unresolved. CDR3 size: 16 residues. Germline loops: CDR1 ENHRY, CDR2 SYGVKD. Trimming removed 2 bases at V and 4 bases at J, with 17 bases between. In DNA, the CDR3 is TGTGCCATCAGTGAGGGGGATACGGGTGTTGGCTATGGCTACACCTTC. Protein: CAISEGDTGVGYGYTF.

In its sample, this clonotype was seen a few times. This chain uses TRBV7-2 with TRBJ2-6; 8 positions match TRBD1. The CDR3 sequence is 21 residues long. V trimming: 0 bases; J trimming: 0 bases; junction bases outside the gene matches: 13. Germline loops: CDR1 SGHTA, CDR2 FQGNSA. The CDR3, as DNA: TGTGCCAGCAGCTTAGCACCCCTCAGACAGGGGCAAAGCTCTGGGGCCAACGTCCTGACTTTC. Translated: CASSLAPLRQGQSSGANVLTF.

The chain recombines TRBV4-1 with TRBJ2-5; D not resolved. The ends were cut back, 1 base at V and 3 bases at J, with 6 bases in the middle. CDR3 size: 13 residues. From germline, CDR1 is MGHRA and CDR2 YSYEKL. The CDR3 sequence: CASSQVGEETQYF. The CDR3 bases are TGCGCCAGCAGCCAAGTCGGTGAAGAGACCCAGTACTTC.

In its sample, this clonotype was seen a few times. The V call is TRBV6-5, the J call TRBJ1-3; D perhaps matches TRBD1 (5 bases). V lost 0 bases to trimming and J lost 2 bases, with 8 bases between them. Per germline, CDR1 MNHEY and CDR2 SVGAGI. There are 15 residues in the CDR3. In DNA form, the CDR3 reads TGTGCCAGCAGTTACTCGTCGACAGCTGGAAACACCATATATTTT. This codes for CASSYSSTAGNTIYF.

This clonotype occurred a few times. In nucleotides, the CDR3 is TGCGCCAGCAGCTCCCACCCAGGGGGGATCGGGGAGCTGTTTTTT. It is translated as CASSSHPGGIGELFF. The chain has TRBV5-1 and TRBJ2-2; a possible D gene is TRBD1 (7 bases). Trimming stripped 3 bases from V and 7 bases from J, with 16 bases between. Germline CDR1 SGHRS, CDR2 YFSETQ. The CDR3 has 15 amino acids.

This clonotype has only a few counts. The chain combines TRBV27 with TRBJ1-5, with D unclear. V dropped 0 bases and J dropped 3 bases, with 12 bases sitting between them. Germline V gene data show CDR1 as MNHEY and CDR2 as SMNVEV (reference sequence). The CDR3 is 16 residues long. CDR3 DNA sequence: TGTGCCAGCAGTTTATCCCCCACCCGGGACAATCAGCCCCAGCATTTT. Amino acids: CASSLSPTRDNQPQHF.

The chain is built from TRBV5-1 and TRBJ2-7, with a tentative D call TRBD1 (6 bases). Trimming removed 1 base at V and 1 base at J, with 9 bases between. Germline V gene lookup returns CDR1 SGHRS and CDR2 YFSETQ. This CDR3 contains 14 residues. This CDR3 is CASSLPQGSYEQYF. The CDR3 nucleotides read TGCGCCAGCAGCTTGCCCCAGGGGTCCTACGAGCAGTACTTC.

V gene TRBV4-1 combines with J gene TRBJ1-1; D not certain. Trimming took 0 bases from V and 1 from J, leaving 9 bases between them. CDR3 length equals 15 residues. Germline V CDR1 and CDR2: MGHRA, YSYEKL. The CDR3 coding sequence is TGCGCCAGCAGCCAAGATCGGATGACGAACACTGAAGCTTTCTTT. Its protein is CASSQDRMTNTEAFF.

V gene TRBV7-9 combines with J gene TRBJ1-3, with 8 bases aligning to TRBD1. The CDR3 extends over 16 amino acids. The V gene end was trimmed by 2 bases and the J gene end by 4 bases; junction bases not matched to a gene: 7. The germline V gene has CDR1 SEHNR and CDR2 FQNEAQ (reference sequence). The CDR3 is CASSLPTTGAGNTIYF. The CDR3 nucleotides read TGTGCCAGCAGCTTACCGACGACAGGGGCGGGAAACACCATATATTTT. The full variable domain, its missing parts supplied by reference TRBV7-9 and TRBJ1-3, is DTGVSQNPRHKITKRGQNVTFRCDPISEHNRLYWYRQTLGQGPEFLTYFQNEAQLEKSRLLSDRFSAERPKGSFSTLEIQRTEQGDSAMYLCASSLPTTGAGNTIYFGEGSWLTVV.